This is a list of T cell receptor beta chains from one sample in a study of T cells expressing NK-cell markers. TCRdb reworked the 5' RACE reads into one entry per CDR3 protein, no DNA. This sample's table reports about 460,000 distinct CDR3 sequences. Sequencing was carried out using blood T cells: a sorted CD56 or NKG2C T cell subset, CD4+ or CD8+ T cells, or bulk PBMC T cells (not recorded which). The receptors come from a woman in her forties or fifties in good health. Both conserved end residues are part of each CDR3.

CDR3 length: 17
J gene: TRBJ2-1
V gene: TRBV10-3
CDR3 protein: CAISESRAGGWNDEQFF

CDR3 length: 15
J gene: TRBJ1-1
V gene: TRBV29-1
CDR3 protein: CSVATGTIHGTEAFF

CDR3 length: 13
J gene: TRBJ2-2
V gene: TRBV7-3
CDR3 protein: CASSHDSAGELFF

CDR3 length: 15
J gene: TRBJ2-7
V gene: TRBV7-2
CDR3 protein: CASSSWTGGVYEQYF

CDR3 length: 16
J gene: TRBJ2-1
V gene: TRBV6-1
CDR3 protein: CASSPGGPGGYNEQFF

CDR3 length: 16
J gene: TRBJ2-7
V gene: TRBV3-1
CDR3 protein: CASSNLLAGGYYEQYF

CDR3 length: 13
J gene: TRBJ2-1
V gene: TRBV24-1
CDR3 protein: CATRDRGGNEQFF

CDR3 length: 15
J gene: TRBJ2-3
V gene: TRBV20-1
CDR3 protein: CSARSANSRTDTQYF

CDR3 length: 15
J gene: TRBJ2-1
V gene: TRBV12-3/TRBV12-4
CDR3 protein: CASSLGSKGIHEQFF

CDR3 length: 17
J gene: TRBJ2-1
V gene: TRBV10-1
CDR3 protein: CASSDMTSGRGRDEQFF

CDR3 length: 15
J gene: TRBJ2-3
V gene: TRBV29-1
CDR3 protein: CSVLGGGRSTDTQYF

CDR3 length: 16
J gene: TRBJ2-2
V gene: TRBV12-3/TRBV12-4
CDR3 protein: CASSPLGSGYTGELFF

CDR3 length: 17
J gene: TRBJ2-3
V gene: TRBV12-3/TRBV12-4
CDR3 protein: CASTLRRSGGNTDTQYF

CDR3 length: 16
J gene: TRBJ2-4
V gene: TRBV12-3/TRBV12-4
CDR3 protein: CASSPRQGITKNIQYF

CDR3 length: 14
J gene: TRBJ1-1
V gene: TRBV12-3/TRBV12-4
CDR3 protein: CASSFHRVGTEAFF

CDR3 length: 16
J gene: TRBJ2-1
V gene: TRBV20-1
CDR3 protein: CSAPGTSLFSYNEQFF

CDR3 length: 16
J gene: TRBJ1-5
V gene: TRBV7-9
CDR3 protein: CASSLGRGGENQPQHF

CDR3 length: 14
J gene: TRBJ2-3
V gene: TRBV5-1
CDR3 protein: CASSSVLATDTQYF

CDR3 length: 12
J gene: TRBJ1-2
V gene: TRBV10-3
CDR3 protein: CAISVEDYGYTF

CDR3 length: 13
J gene: TRBJ2-3
V gene: TRBV2
CDR3 protein: CASSETSTDTQYF

CDR3 length: 18
J gene: TRBJ2-3
V gene: TRBV9
CDR3 protein: CASSVLTPSGPAEGTQYF

CDR3 length: 17
J gene: TRBJ2-6
V gene: TRBV5-6
CDR3 protein: CASSLSGSLTGANVLTF

CDR3 length: 14
J gene: TRBJ2-5
V gene: TRBV5-1
CDR3 protein: CASSPLGVQETQYF

CDR3 length: 14
J gene: TRBJ1-3
V gene: TRBV20-1
CDR3 protein: CSARVSLSGNTIYF

CDR3 length: 16
J gene: TRBJ2-1
V gene: TRBV12-3/TRBV12-4
CDR3 protein: CASSLVLAGGVNEQFF

CDR3 length: 13
J gene: TRBJ2-4
V gene: TRBV29-1
CDR3 protein: CSVEEDRGNIQYF

CDR3 length: 14
J gene: TRBJ2-7
V gene: TRBV18
CDR3 protein: CASSSDRYSYEQYF

CDR3 length: 12
J gene: TRBJ2-1
V gene: TRBV4-2
CDR3 protein: CASTGGYNEQFF

CDR3 length: 14
J gene: TRBJ2-2
V gene: TRBV11-2
CDR3 protein: CASSPTAGTGELFF

CDR3 length: 12
J gene: TRBJ1-6
V gene: TRBV12-3/TRBV12-4
CDR3 protein: CASSPPNSPLHF

CDR3 length: 12
J gene: TRBJ2-5
V gene: TRBV9
CDR3 protein: CASSVGGETQYF

CDR3 length: 14
J gene: TRBJ1-1
V gene: TRBV25-1
CDR3 protein: CASSEVSMNTEAFF

CDR3 length: 13
J gene: TRBJ2-1
V gene: TRBV27
CDR3 protein: CASKSGPYNEQFF

CDR3 length: 16
J gene: TRBJ2-5
V gene: TRBV9
CDR3 protein: CASSAVSRGIGETQYF

CDR3 length: 17
J gene: TRBJ2-1
V gene: TRBV5-1
CDR3 protein: CASSPSSWVAGDPKQFF

CDR3 length: 13
J gene: TRBJ2-2
V gene: TRBV11-2
CDR3 protein: CASSGRYTGELFF

CDR3 length: 14
J gene: TRBJ1-1
V gene: TRBV5-5
CDR3 protein: CASSLRGNGAEAFF

CDR3 length: 18
J gene: TRBJ1-6
V gene: TRBV9
CDR3 protein: CASSVAPLTGRLNSPLHF

CDR3 length: 15
J gene: TRBJ2-5
V gene: TRBV14
CDR3 protein: CASSQRTGRQETQYF